The 4 T cell receptor beta chains given below trace back to one sample, sequenced in a study of Ad26.COV2.S vaccination and SARS-CoV-2 variants. Treatment specified: approximately 18 received Ad26.COV2.S at low or high dose, single or two shots; several received placebo; per-sample allocation not given. Repertoires come from day 63 after the first vaccine or placebo injection. TCRdb's table, derived via immunoSEQ multiplex PCR, lists solely in-frame clones and lacks some. This sample yields about 390,000 clones, of which approximately 92% are seen a single time; under 2% belongs to the top ten. The specimen comprised peripheral blood, sampled in a trial of Ad26.COV2.S vaccine versus placebo. Receptors were obtained from a person between 18 and 65 years old who received the Ad26.COV2.S COVID-19 vaccine or a placebo.

This clone has more than one count but fewer than ten. The J gene is TRBJ1-6, the V gene TRBV2; no reliable D call. The CDR3 spans 12 residues. The ends were cut back, 5 bases at V and 6 bases at J, with 5 bases in the middle. Looked up from germline, CDR1 is SNHLY and CDR2 is FYNNEI. The CDR3 sequence is CASSQRNSPLHF. CDR3 nucleotide sequence: TGTGCCAGCAGTCAGCGTAATTCACCCCTCCACTTT. The variable domain in full, completed from reference TRBV2 and TRBJ1-6, reads EPEVTQTPSHQVTQMGQEVILRCVPISNHLYFYWYRQILGQKVEFLVSFYNNEISEKSEIFDDQFSVERPDGSNFTLKIRSTKLEDSAMYFCASSQRNSPLHFGNGTRLTVT.

The V gene is TRBV28, the J gene TRBJ1-5; 7 nucleotides agree with TRBD1. Unmatched junction bases numbered 3, after V lost 4 bases and J lost 0 bases. CDR1 is MDHEN and CDR2 is SYDVKM in the germline V gene. The CDR3 is 15 amino acids. The CDR3 loop reads CASSSYRGSNQPQHF. The CDR3 nucleotides read TGTGCCAGCAGTTCCTACAGGGGTAGCAATCAGCCCCAGCATTTT.

The chain is built from TRBV9 and TRBJ2-7; 10 bases match TRBD1. V trimming: 4 bases; J trimming: 2 bases; junction bases outside the gene matches: 3. The CDR3 covers 14 residues. Germline V gene sequence: CDR1 SGDLS, CDR2 YYNGEE. CDR3 loop: CASSPTGGAYEQYF. Here the CDR3 DNA reads TGTGCCAGCAGCCCGACAGGGGGCGCCTACGAGCAGTACTTC. Using reference TRBV9 and TRBJ2-7 for the parts outside the CDR3, the full variable domain is DSGVTQTPKHLITATGQRVTLRCSPRSGDLSVYWYQQSLDQGLQFLIQYYNGEERAKGNILERFSAQQFPDLHSELNLSSLELGDSALYFCASSPTGGAYEQYFGPGTRLTVT.

This chain uses TRBV3-1 (or the pseudogene TRBV3-2) with TRBJ2-7, with 8 positions matching TRBD2. CDR3 length equals 14 residues. With V trimmed by 4 bases and J by 0 bases, 2 bases remained unmatched. Germline V gene sequence: CDR1 LGHDT, CDR2 YNNKEL (reference sequence). The chain's CDR3 is CASSPGGASYEQYF. DNA for the CDR3: TGTGCCAGCAGCCCCGGGGGGGCCTCCTACGAGCAGTACTTC.